A single sample gave rise to the 18 T cell receptor beta chains below, sequenced in a study of blood T cell repertoires in COVID-19 (dated by TCRdb to the early 2020s). Libraries were made using the immunoSEQ multiplex PCR assay. Sourced from immuneACCESS, this table was stored by TCRdb with only in-frame sequences that have V and J called. A share of the clones is absent; for the studies checked, an unresolved V gene accounts for under half, and the remainder has no known explanation. The sample data list roughly 120,000 clones, and 60% to 85% of these were observed just once. The ten largest clones take up about 2.1% of the sample. Sequencing was done on a sample of peripheral blood. These TCRs come from an older man with acute or convalescent COVID-19.

The chain recombines TRBV5-4 with TRBJ2-2; 9 bases align to TRBD1. After removal of 4 bases from V and 1 base from J, the junction contained 2 bases not matched to a gene. This CDR3 region has 15 residues. CDR1 and CDR2 from the germline V gene are SGHNT and YYREEE (reference sequence). The CDR3 loop reads CASSMGQGNTGELFF. The CDR3 DNA sequence: TGTGCCAGCAGCATGGGACAGGGGAACACCGGGGAGCTGTTTTTT.

This chain joins TRBV28 and TRBJ2-7; 8 nucleotides line up with TRBD1. CDR1 MDHEN and CDR2 SYDVKM come from the germline V gene. The CDR3 is 19 residues long. Trimming took 4 bases from V and 4 from J; bases not matched to a gene: 21. The CDR3 reads CASSYSPGQAKRGGYEQYF. Here the CDR3 DNA reads TGTGCCAGCAGTTACTCTCCGGGACAGGCTAAAAGAGGGGGGTACGAGCAGTACTTC. The whole variable domain, filled in from reference TRBV28 and TRBJ2-7, reads DVKVTQSSRYLVKRTGEKVFLECVQDMDHENMFWYRQDPGLGLRLIYFSYDVKMKEKGDIPEGYSVSREKKERFSLILESASTNQTSMYLCASSYSPGQAKRGGYEQYFGPGTRLTVT.

The chain is built from TRBV7-2 and TRBJ2-3; D is unclear. The CDR3 spans 16 residues. V dropped 3 bases and J dropped 2 bases, with 15 bases sitting between them. Germline loops: CDR1 SGHTA, CDR2 FQGNSA. The CDR3 loop reads CASSLRLAAFTDTQYF. The CDR3 DNA reads TGTGCCAGCAGCTTGAGACTCGCAGCATTCACAGATACGCAGTATTTT.

The V and J genes are TRBV6-5 and TRBJ2-5, with 8 bases identical to TRBD2. V was clipped by 4 bases and J by 5 bases; unmatched bases: 12. The CDR3 covers 16 residues. Germline V gene lookup returns CDR1 MNHEY and CDR2 SVGAGI. The CDR3 sequence is CASSLGQRGTKETQYF. CDR3 nucleotides: TGTGCCAGCAGTTTGGGCCAGCGGGGGACGAAGGAGACCCAGTACTTC.

The rearrangement joins TRBV7-8 to TRBJ2-1; 10 bases align to TRBD2. Germline CDR1 SGHVS, CDR2 FQNEAQ. The CDR3 totals 16 residues. The V segment lost 2 bases and the J segment 7 bases; nucleotides outside the gene matches: 8. Here the CDR3 DNA reads TGTGCCAGCAGCTTAAACCTAGCGGGGGTCCCTAATGAGCAGTTCTTC. This encodes CASSLNLAGVPNEQFF.

This rearrangement joins TRBV6-6 to TRBJ2-7; 12 bases fit TRBD1. This CDR3 spans 15 amino acids. CDR1 and CDR2 from the germline V gene are MNHNY and SVGAGI (reference sequence). V lost 2 bases and J lost 7; bases outside the gene matches: 6. The CDR3 DNA sequence: TGTGCCAGCAGTTACGGGGGACAGGGGGCCGGAGAGCAGTACTTC. This codes for CASSYGGQGAGEQYF.

The chain carries TRBV19 and TRBJ2-5; 10 nucleotides line up with TRBD2. The CDR3 is 19 amino acids. V trimming: 6 bases; J trimming: 5 bases; junction bases outside the gene matches: 21. The germline V gene has CDR1 LNHDA and CDR2 SQIVND (reference sequence). The CDR3 sequence is CASSPYRPGASGGRETQYF. CDR3 nucleotides: TGTGCCAGTAGCCCCTACCGCCCTGGGGCTAGCGGGGGTCGGGAGACCCAGTACTTC.

This chain joins TRBV19 and TRBJ1-2, with 10 bases matching TRBD1. Losses at the gene ends were 6 bases for V and 3 bases for J; bases not matched to a gene: 4. The CDR3 is 14 residues long. CDR1 and CDR2 from the germline V gene are LNHDA and SQIVND (reference sequence). The CDR3 DNA reads as TGTGCCAGTAGGGGGACAGGGGAGCACTATGGCTACACCTTC. Translated, it gives CASRGTGEHYGYTF.

This chain links TRBV9 with TRBJ2-1; the match to TRBD2 covers 11 bases. V shed 0 bases and J 4 bases; nucleotides not matched to a gene: 9. Germline CDR1 is SGDLS and CDR2 is YYNGEE. The CDR3 extends over 18 amino acids. The CDR3 DNA sequence: TGTGCCAGCAGCGTAGGGGCTAGCGGGGGGCACCGATACAATGAGCAGTTCTTC. Translation: CASSVGASGGHRYNEQFF.

The chain carries TRBV6-5 and TRBJ1-4; possible D gene TRBD1, 5 bases. Germline CDR1 MNHEY, CDR2 SVGAGI. CDR3 size: 13 residues. V was trimmed by 8 bases and J by 7 bases, leaving 14 bases between them. The DNA for the CDR3 is TGTGCCAGCCGGCGGGGCTCGGGTGAAAAACTGTTTTTT. Translating gives CASRRGSGEKLFF.

The V and J genes are TRBV4-2 and TRBJ2-2; 7 bases are shared with TRBD1. The J segment lost 0 bases and the V segment lost 4 bases, leaving 14 bases of the junction unmatched. This CDR3 comprises 19 residues. The V gene's germline CDR1 is LGHNA and CDR2 YNFKEQ. The DNA of the CDR3 is TGTGCCAGCAGCCCTATGGCGGGTCCAGGACAGGCGAACACCGGGGAGCTGTTTTTT. It encodes CASSPMAGPGQANTGELFF.

The chain carries TRBV5-6 and TRBJ2-2; 7 nucleotides line up with TRBD1. Germline-derived CDR1 and CDR2 are SGHDT and YYEEEE. V was clipped by 2 bases and J by 2 bases; unmatched bases: 6. The CDR3 covers 16 residues. The CDR3 nucleotides read TGTGCCAGCAGCTTTTACAGGGGCTTTAACACCGGGGAGCTGTTTTTT. Translating it yields CASSFYRGFNTGELFF.

This clone was seen only a few times. This rearrangement joins TRBV12-3 or TRBV12-4 to TRBJ1-1; possible D gene TRBD1, 5 bases. This CDR3 spans 13 amino acids. The CDR3 spells CASRAQGNTEAFF. For the CDR3, the DNA is TGTGCTAGCCGGGCGCAGGGGAACACTGAAGCTTTCTTT.

The chain combines TRBV7-2 with TRBJ2-3; TRBD2 might be the D (6 bases). Looked up from germline, CDR1 is SGHTA and CDR2 is FQGNSA. The CDR3 totals 14 residues. V lost 4 bases to trimming and J lost 3 bases, with 11 bases between them. The CDR3 sequence is CASSYFSGTDTQYF. In nucleotides, the CDR3 is TGTGCCAGCAGCTATTTTAGCGGTACAGATACGCAGTATTTT.

The chain links TRBV6-5 to TRBJ1-2; D remains unclear. This CDR3 has 12 residues. Looked up from germline, CDR1 is MNHEY and CDR2 is SVGAGI. V lost 2 bases and J lost 7, with 8 bases in between. The CDR3 loop reads CASSYVESGYTF. The CDR3 DNA sequence: TGTGCCAGCAGTTACGTGGAGAGTGGCTACACCTTC.

J is TRBJ2-2 and V is TRBV10-3; the match to TRBD2 covers 7 bases. The CDR3 contains 14 residues. Germline V gene data show CDR1 as ENHRY and CDR2 as SYGVKD. With 6 bases clipped from V and 0 bases from J, the junction kept 1 base outside the gene matches. The CDR3: CAISGLANTGELFF. The CDR3 bases are TGTGCCATCAGCGGACTAGCGAACACCGGGGAGCTGTTTTTT.

The chain has TRBV7-2 and TRBJ1-3; 7 nucleotides line up with TRBD1. V trimming: 5 bases; J trimming: 1 base; junction bases outside the gene matches: 8. This CDR3 comprises 16 residues. Germline CDR1 is SGHTA and CDR2 is FQGNSA. The DNA for the CDR3 is TGTGCCAGCAGCCCTAGCCCGACAGGGTCTGGAAACACCATATATTTT. It is translated as CASSPSPTGSGNTIYF.

A single count supports this clone. The chain carries TRBV7-2 and TRBJ1-3; tentative D call: TRBD1 (6 bases). The V and J ends lost 1 base and 2 bases respectively, with 9 bases between them. CDR1 is SGHTA and CDR2 is FQGNSA in the germline V gene. The CDR3 has 15 amino acids. This chain's CDR3 is CASSLVAGAGNTIYF. DNA of the CDR3: TGTGCCAGCAGCTTAGTGGCAGGGGCTGGAAACACCATATATTTT.